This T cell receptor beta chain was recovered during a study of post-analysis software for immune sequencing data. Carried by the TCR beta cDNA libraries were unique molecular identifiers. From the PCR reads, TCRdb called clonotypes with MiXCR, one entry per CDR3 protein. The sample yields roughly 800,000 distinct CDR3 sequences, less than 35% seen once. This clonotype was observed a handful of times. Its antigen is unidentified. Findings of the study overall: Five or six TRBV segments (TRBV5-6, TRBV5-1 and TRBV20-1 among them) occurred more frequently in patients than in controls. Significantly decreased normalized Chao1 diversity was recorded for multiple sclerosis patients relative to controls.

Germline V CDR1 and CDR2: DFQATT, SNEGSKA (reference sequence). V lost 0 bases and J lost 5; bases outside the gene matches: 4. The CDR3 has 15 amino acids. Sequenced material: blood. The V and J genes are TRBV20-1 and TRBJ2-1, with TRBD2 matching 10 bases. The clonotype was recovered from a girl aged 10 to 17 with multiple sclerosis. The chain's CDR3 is CSAREPSGSDNEQFF. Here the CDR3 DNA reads TGCAGTGCTAGAGAACCTAGCGGGAGCGACAATGAGCAGTTCTTC.